This is a list of T cell receptor beta chains from one sample in a study of early stage breast cancer tumors. The table came from immunoSEQ multiplex PCR; TCRdb's copy has only in-frame clones and leaves some out. This repertoire shows approximately 8,000 clones, 77% found once; its top ten account for 6.5% to 10%. Sequences were obtained from normal breast tissue next to the tumor. The origin of the receptors is a person between 60 and 70 years old with breast cancer. CDR3s include the opening cysteine and the closing phenylalanine or tryptophan. The D gene is left open where the match is weak. Only part of the rows carry a size: once, few, many, or a class if the clone is expanded.

v_call	j_call	d_call	clone_size	cdr3_aa	cdr3_nt
TRBV5-8	TRBJ2-7	NA	NA	CASSTLPAAGSYEQYF	TGTGCCAGCAGCACACTTCCGGCCGCAGGCTCCTACGAGCAGTACTTC
TRBV5-6	TRBJ1-2	NA	NA	CASSLIRGSDYGYTF	TGTGCCAGCAGCTTGATTCGGGGGTCGGACTATGGCTACACCTTC
TRBV25-1	TRBJ1-2	NA	NA	CASSPAGPNYGYTF	TGTGCCAGCAGTCCAGCAGGCCCTAACTATGGCTACACCTTC
TRBV29-1	TRBJ1-3	TRBD1	NA	CSVRTGTGNTIYF	TGCAGCGTTCGGACAGGGACTGGAAACACCATATATTTT
TRBV9	TRBJ2-1	NA	NA	CASSVGSVIAYNEQFF	TGTGCCAGCAGCGTAGGTAGCGTCATAGCCTACAATGAGCAGTTCTTC
TRBV5-6	TRBJ2-1	TRBD2	once	CASSIYLAGLYNEQFF	TGTGCCAGCAGCATTTATCTAGCGGGCCTCTACAATGAGCAGTTCTTC
TRBV2	TRBJ1-2	NA	once	CASSKSIYNYGYTF	TGTGCCAGCAGTAAATCTATCTACAACTATGGCTACACCTTC
TRBV7-9	TRBJ2-1	TRBD2	NA	CASSLAASGKNEQFF	TGTGCCAGCAGCTTAGCGGCTAGCGGGAAAAATGAGCAGTTCTTC
TRBV2	TRBJ1-5	TRBD1	NA	CASNAAGGADQPQHF	TGTGCCAGCAACGCTGCAGGGGGCGCGGATCAGCCCCAGCATTTT
TRBV28	TRBJ2-3	TRBD1	NA	CASSSRQGRDTQYF	TGTGCCAGCAGCTCCCGACAGGGGAGGGATACGCAGTATTTT
TRBV28	TRBJ1-4	NA	NA	CASRLQGSREKLFF	TGTGCCAGCAGGCTTCAGGGGAGCCGGGAAAAACTGTTTTTT
TRBV11-1	TRBJ1-2	NA	NA	CASSRALGYGYTF	TGTGCCAGCAGCCGGGCCCTAGGCTATGGCTACACCTTC
TRBV10-3	TRBJ1-6	NA	NA	CAISESNGENSPLHF	TGTGCCATCAGTGAGTCGAACGGGGAAAATTCACCCCTCCACTTT
TRBV4-2	TRBJ1-1	NA	NA	CASSQAARVNGRPTTGRAFF	TGTGCCAGCAGCCAAGCCGCCAGGGTTAATGGGCGTCCGACGACCGGGAGGGCTTTCTTT
TRBV5-4	TRBJ2-5	TRBD2	once	CASRPTGGETQYF	TGTGCCAGCAGGCCCACGGGAGGAGAGACCCAGTACTTC
TRBV9	TRBJ2-2	NA	once	CASRSGPLTGELFF	TGTGCCAGCAGATCAGGGCCTCTCACCGGGGAGCTGTTTTTT
TRBV7-9	TRBJ1-5	NA	NA	CASSTSSRGPQHF	TGTGCCAGCAGCACATCTTCCCGGGGGCCCCAGCATTTT
TRBV5-1	TRBJ1-6	NA	NA	CASSPGRSNSPLHF	TGCGCCAGCAGCCCGGGACGGAGTAATTCACCCCTCCACTTT
TRBV18	TRBJ1-2	TRBD1	NA	CASSPGTGNYGYTF	TGTGCCAGCTCACCAGGGACAGGGAACTATGGCTACACCTTC
TRBV18	TRBJ2-3	NA	NA	CASSPLPDTQYF	TGTGCCAGCTCACCACTCCCAGATACGCAGTATTTT
TRBV19	TRBJ1-1	TRBD1	few	CASSNRGQNTEAFF	TGTGCCAGTAGTAACAGGGGCCAGAACACTGAAGCTTTCTTT
TRBV7-2	TRBJ1-5	NA	NA	CASSLEAGVNQPQHF	TGTGCCAGCAGCTTAGAGGCAGGGGTGAATCAGCCCCAGCATTTT
TRBV7-6	TRBJ2-5	NA	once	CASSLKETQYF	TGTGCCAGCAGCTTAAAGGAGACCCAGTACTTC
TRBV2	TRBJ1-2	TRBD1	NA	CASKAGGYGYTF	TGTGCCAGCAAGGCAGGGGGCTATGGCTACACCTTC
TRBV5-4	TRBJ1-4	NA	NA	CASSDGLNREKLFF	TGTGCCAGCAGTGACGGACTAAATAGGGAAAAACTGTTTTTT
TRBV27	TRBJ2-6	NA	once	CASSLRAESFSGANVLTF	TGTGCCAGCAGTTTAAGGGCAGAGAGTTTCTCTGGGGCCAACGTCCTGACTTTC
TRBV7-9	TRBJ2-1	TRBD2	once	CASSSSGGANEQFF	TGTGCCAGCAGCTCGAGCGGGGGGGCCAATGAGCAGTTCTTC
TRBV30	TRBJ1-5	NA	NA	CAWSGKGPWGNQPQHF	TGTGCCTGGAGTGGAAAGGGACCTTGGGGCAATCAGCCCCAGCATTTT
TRBV2	TRBJ1-1	NA	NA	CASLRTELTEAFF	TGTGCCAGCCTGCGGACAGAATTAACTGAAGCTTTCTTT
TRBV5-6	TRBJ2-5	NA	NA	CASSLAGGETQYF	TGTGCCAGCAGCTTGGCCGGGGGAGAGACCCAGTACTTC
TRBV5-6	TRBJ2-7	TRBD1	NA	CASRPTGQGIYEQYF	TGTGCCAGCAGGCCTACAGGACAGGGGATCTACGAGCAGTACTTC
TRBV5-1	TRBJ2-1	NA	once	CASSLAAASYNEQFF	TGCGCCAGCAGCTTGGCCGCAGCCTCCTACAATGAGCAGTTCTTC
TRBV28	TRBJ2-7	NA	NA	CASKSGLPYEQYF	TGTGCCAGCAAGAGCGGACTCCCCTACGAGCAGTACTTC
TRBV18	TRBJ1-5	NA	NA	CASSPLRGGSNQPQHF	TGTGCCAGCTCACCACTCAGGGGCGGGAGCAATCAGCCCCAGCATTTT
TRBV29-1	TRBJ2-2	TRBD1	once	CSVQGQGPTGELFF	TGCAGCGTCCAGGGACAGGGCCCCACCGGGGAGCTGTTTTTT
TRBV5-1	TRBJ2-5	NA	NA	CASSSFGGTPQETQYF	TGCGCCAGCAGCTCCTTCGGGGGGACACCGCAAGAGACCCAGTACTTC
TRBV28	TRBJ1-2	NA	few	CASSSFYGYTF	TGTGCCAGCAGTTCCTTCTATGGCTACACCTTC
TRBV19	TRBJ1-1	NA	NA	CASSSRSTEAFF	TGTGCCAGTAGTAGCCGGAGCACTGAAGCTTTCTTT
TRBV7-9	TRBJ2-1	TRBD2	NA	CASSLALGLAGGREQFF	TGTGCCAGCAGCTTAGCGTTGGGACTAGCGGGAGGGCGCGAGCAGTTCTTC
TRBV5-6	TRBJ2-1	NA	NA	CASSLDADKRFF	TGTGCCAGCAGCTTGGATGCGGACAAACGGTTCTTC
TRBV5-1	TRBJ2-1	NA	once	CASSFGSTGQFF	TGCGCCAGCAGCTTCGGCTCCACTGGGCAGTTCTTC
TRBV5-5	TRBJ2-7	TRBD1	NA	CASSLAAGTGGSEQYF	TGTGCCAGCAGCTTGGCGGCCGGGACAGGGGGATCCGAGCAGTACTTC
TRBV28	TRBJ2-7	NA	NA	CASSQQPLGQYF	TGTGCCAGCAGTCAACAGCCGTTGGGGCAGTACTTC
TRBV18	TRBJ2-3	NA	NA	CASSPTDSLTDTQYF	TGTGCCAGCTCACCAACCGACAGCCTCACAGATACGCAGTATTTT
TRBV6-5	TRBJ1-2	TRBD1	NA	CASRTYGTVDVGYTF	TGTGCCAGCAGGACCTACGGGACAGTTGACGTTGGCTACACCTTC